The 5 T cell receptor beta chains below were found in one sample sequenced in a study of early T cells in non-severe SARS-CoV-2 infection. Each CDR3 protein is one row after TCRdb ran MiXCR on the 5' RACE reads. Among 55,000 to 70,000 distinct CDR3 sequences, approximately 10% were seen once, and the ten largest hold around 6.4%. Sample: whole blood. All receptors come from an adult who was a healthcare worker with PCR-confirmed SARS-CoV-2 infection or an uninfected control (not recorded which).

V and J are TRBV20-1 and TRBJ2-3; 10 bases line up with TRBD2. Germline V gene sequence: CDR1 DFQATT, CDR2 SNEGSKA (reference sequence). The trim removed 4 bases at V and 4 bases at J, leaving 8 bases unmatched. The CDR3 contains 15 residues. The CDR3 loop reads CSANGLAVKSDTQYF. DNA for the CDR3: TGCAGTGCTAACGGACTAGCGGTTAAGTCAGATACGCAGTATTTT.

This clonotype was seen ten or more times. This sequence joins TRBV23-1 and TRBJ2-6; D uncertain. TRBV23-1 is filed as an ORF, its function uncertain. There are 17 residues in the CDR3. V was cut by 4 bases and J by 0 bases, with 13 bases left in between. CDR3 loop: CASSPAPASSGANVLTF. The CDR3 DNA is TGCGCCAGCAGTCCCGCCCCGGCAAGCTCTGGGGCCAACGTCCTGACTTTC.

Only a few counts were recorded for this clonotype. The V and J genes are TRBV12-3 or TRBV12-4 and TRBJ2-3, with TRBD2 matching 12 bases. The CDR3 length is 16 residues. V lost 5 bases to trimming and J lost 2 bases; unmatched junction nucleotides: 5. The CDR3 region has the DNA TGTGCCAGCAGTCAGACTAGCGGGGGTTCCACAGATACGCAGTATTTT. Its translation: CASSQTSGGSTDTQYF.

This clonotype was detected only a few times. V is TRBV7-9 and J is TRBJ2-3; the D gene could be TRBD1 or TRBD2 (5 bases each). The germline CDR1 and CDR2 sequences are SEHNR and FQNEAQ (reference sequence). V was trimmed by 4 bases and J by 5 bases, leaving 10 bases between them. This CDR3 spans 13 amino acids. The DNA for the CDR3 is TGTGCCAGCAGCTCCCAGGGAGAAGATACGCAGTATTTT. Its translation is CASSSQGEDTQYF.

In its sample, this clonotype was seen a few times. This chain uses TRBV12-3 or TRBV12-4 with TRBJ2-2, with D tentatively TRBD1 (5 bases). The CDR3 consists of 13 residues. Trimming removed 5 bases from V and 4 bases from J, with 8 bases in between. The DNA for the CDR3 is TGTGCCAGCAGTGTCAGGGCCACCGGGGAGCTGTTTTTT. Encoded protein: CASSVRATGELFF.